The 28 T cell receptor beta chains below come from one sample, sequenced in a study of cytomegalovirus exposure and HLA in healthy donors. PCR employed 60 Vbeta and 13 Jbeta primers. TCRdb's table, derived via immunoSEQ multiplex PCR, lists solely in-frame clones and lacks some. Of 150,000 to 200,000 clones detected, around 84% appear once; the ten largest clones hold 2.5% to 3%. The specimen sequenced was PBMCs. The receptor set was obtained from a man aged 30 to 39 in good health and CMV-seropositive.

The chain employs TRBV15 and TRBJ2-3; D perhaps matches TRBD2 (6 bases). Germline loops: CDR1 LNHNV, CDR2 YYDKDF (reference sequence). CDR3 length equals 16 residues. The V end was cut by 0 bases, the J end by 1 base, with 11 bases between. The CDR3 DNA reads as TGTGCCACCAGCAGAGATCGATCGGGGGGCACAGATACGCAGTATTTT. It is translated as CATSRDRSGGTDTQYF.

V gene TRBV28 combines with J gene TRBJ2-2; 10 positions agree with TRBD2. From germline, CDR1 is MDHEN and CDR2 SYDVKM. After removal of 4 bases from V and 6 bases from J, the junction contained 8 bases not matched to a gene. The CDR3 is 16 residues long. This CDR3 reads CASSSPSGRGSGELFF. In DNA, the CDR3 is TGTGCCAGCAGTTCACCCAGCGGGAGGGGATCCGGGGAGCTGTTTTTT.

The genes are TRBV7-2 and TRBJ2-7; D gene unclear. Per germline, CDR1 SGHTA and CDR2 FQGNSA. The CDR3 covers 13 residues. Between the trimmed V and J ends, which lost 2 bases and 6 bases, there was a span of 11 bases. The DNA of the CDR3 is TGTGCCAGCAGCTTAAAACCCTACCTCGAGCAGTACTTC. Translation: CASSLKPYLEQYF.

The CDR3 coding sequence is TGTGCCAGCAGTTTTGGGGGACAGGGTTTTTACGAGCAGTACTTC. It translates to CASSFGGQGFYEQYF. This chain uses TRBV27 with TRBJ2-7; 9 nucleotides line up with TRBD1. Germline V CDR1 and CDR2: MNHEY, SMNVEV (reference sequence). J was trimmed by 4 bases and V by 3 bases; bases with no gene match: 7. CDR3 length equals 15 residues.

The genes are TRBV18 and TRBJ2-3, with D tentatively TRBD2 (5 bases). The CDR3 is 15 amino acids. Per germline, CDR1 KGHSH and CDR2 LQKENI. V was cut by 6 bases and J by 5 bases, with 18 bases left in between. CDR3 residues: CASSRDPGNIDTQYF. CDR3 bases: TGTGCCAGCTCCCGCGACCCCGGGAATATAGATACGCAGTATTTT.

This chain uses TRBV10-2 with TRBJ2-5, with 7 bases that match TRBD1. Germline values: CDR1 WSHSY, CDR2 SAAADI. With 2 bases clipped from V and 4 bases from J, the junction kept 19 bases outside the gene matches. The CDR3 is 19 amino acids. CDR3 sequence reads: CASSEPSSRSSGGRETQYF. As DNA, the CDR3 is TGCGCCAGCAGTGAGCCAAGTTCCCGATCGTCAGGGGGAAGAGAGACCCAGTACTTC.

This clone was detected a few times. The chain recombines TRBV4-1 with TRBJ1-1; the D gene is possibly TRBD1 (6 bases). CDR3 length: 14 amino acids. From germline, CDR1 is MGHRA and CDR2 YSYEKL. Trimming pared 2 bases from V and 3 bases from J, leaving 10 bases between. CDR3 sequence (DNA): TGCGCCAGCAGCCAAAGGGGGTGGGACACTGAAGCTTTCTTT. It yields the protein CASSQRGWDTEAFF.

This chain connects TRBV30 to TRBJ1-4, with D perhaps matching TRBD1 (5 bases). With 4 bases removed from V and 5 bases from J, the gap between germline ends came to 11 bases. The CDR3 totals 13 residues. In germline, CDR1 is GTSNPN, CDR2 SVGIG (reference sequence). The CDR3 is CAWIHRTNEKLFF. As DNA, the CDR3 is TGTGCCTGGATACACAGGACGAATGAAAAACTGTTTTTT.

The chain couples TRBV11-2 to TRBJ2-7; 9 bases match TRBD1. CDR1 is SGHAT and CDR2 is FQNNGV in the germline V gene. Losses at the gene ends were 4 bases for V and 3 bases for J; bases not matched to a gene: 7. The CDR3 spans 15 residues. The CDR3 bases are TGTGCCAGCAGCTCGAATCGGGGACAGGGCTACGAGCAGTACTTC. It encodes CASSSNRGQGYEQYF.

The CDR3, as DNA: TGCGCCAGCAGCTTACCCCCTGGACTAGCGGGCGGGATACAAGAGACCCAGTACTTC. It yields the protein CASSLPPGLAGGIQETQYF. V gene TRBV5-1 combines with J gene TRBJ2-5; 11 bases line up with TRBD2. This CDR3 comprises 19 residues. V shed 2 bases and J 2 bases; nucleotides not matched to a gene: 14. The germline CDR1 and CDR2 sequences are SGHRS and YFSETQ.

The chain has TRBV7-2 and TRBJ1-5, with D tentatively TRBD1 (5 bases). CDR1 SGHTA and CDR2 FQGNSA come from the germline V gene. With 5 bases removed from V and 2 bases from J, the gap between germline ends came to 16 bases. This CDR3 has 16 amino acids. The CDR3, as DNA: TGTGCCAGCAGCCCGGGGGGTACGGGTGGCAATCAGCCCCAGCATTTT. Protein sequence: CASSPGGTGGNQPQHF.

The V call is TRBV7-8, the J call TRBJ2-1; tentative D call: TRBD1 (5 bases). Germline V gives CDR1 SGHVS, CDR2 FQNEAQ. The CDR3 totals 14 residues. Trimming pared 7 bases from V and 9 bases from J, leaving 19 bases between. CDR3 coding DNA: TGTGCCAGCACCGACAAGGGGCCCGCCGGTGAGCAGTTCTTC. It codes for CASTDKGPAGEQFF.

Remarks on this clone: The junction and the germline gene differ at one end; a read error may be behind it. The chain carries TRBV30 and TRBJ2-1; 11 nucleotides line up with TRBD2. The V gene's germline CDR1 is GTSNPN and CDR2 SVGIG (reference sequence). CDR3 length: 15 residues. The CDR3: CASSGGSGRADEQFF. The DNA for the CDR3 is TGTGCCTCGAGTGGTGGTAGCGGGAGGGCCGATGAGCAGTTCTTC.

This clone showed up just a few times. In DNA, the CDR3 is TGCGCCAGCAGCCACCTAAACAGGGGCGACTATGGCTACACCTTC. Translation gives CASSHLNRGDYGYTF. V and J are TRBV4-1 and TRBJ1-2; TRBD1 matches at 7 bases. The V segment lost 3 bases and the J segment 3 bases; nucleotides outside the gene matches: 7. Germline loops: CDR1 MGHRA, CDR2 YSYEKL. The CDR3 contains 15 residues.

This chain joins TRBV2 and TRBJ2-7; 12 nucleotides agree with TRBD2. V was pared by 4 bases and J by 4 bases, with 5 bases of the junction left unmatched. Per germline, CDR1 SNHLY and CDR2 FYNNEI. This CDR3 is built from 15 residues. The CDR3 sequence is CASSGGGTSGYEQYF. The CDR3 DNA is TGTGCCAGCAGTGGGGGTGGGACTAGCGGGTACGAGCAGTACTTC.

This chain uses TRBV10-2 with TRBJ2-1, with TRBD2 matching 10 bases. CDR1 and CDR2 (germline): WSHSY, SAAADI. The CDR3 covers 14 residues. The J segment lost 8 bases and the V segment lost 7 bases, leaving 8 bases of the junction unmatched. The CDR3 DNA follows: TGCGCCAGCATCAGCGGGAGGGCCGAGTATGAGCAGTTCTTC. This translates into CASISGRAEYEQFF.

The CDR3 protein is CAINQGGATEAFF. DNA of the CDR3: TGTGCCATCAATCAGGGCGGCGCCACTGAAGCTTTCTTT. The chain has TRBV10-3 and TRBJ1-1, with D tentatively TRBD1 (5 bases). The CDR3 runs to 13 residues. V lost 7 bases to trimming and J lost 4 bases, with 13 bases between them. Germline V CDR1 and CDR2: ENHRY, SYGVKD.

V is TRBV19 and J is TRBJ1-2; possible D gene TRBD1, 5 bases. The CDR3 has 15 residues. Germline CDR1 is LNHDA and CDR2 is SQIVND (reference sequence). V was cut by 3 bases and J by 0 bases, with 11 bases left in between. CDR3 coding DNA: TGTGCCAGTAGTATTAGGGGACTAGCTAACTATGGCTACACCTTC. This codes for CASSIRGLANYGYTF.

The rearrangement joins TRBV27 to TRBJ2-2; 7 positions agree with TRBD1. The junction had 7 bases not matched to a gene; V was cut back by 5 bases and J by 1 base. The germline gives CDR1 MNHEY, CDR2 SMNVEV (reference sequence). CDR3 size: 16 residues. The CDR3 sequence: CASSPLTGMNTGELFF. DNA for the CDR3: TGTGCCAGCAGTCCCTTGACAGGGATGAACACCGGGGAGCTGTTTTTT.

The genes are TRBV27 and TRBJ1-5; TRBD1 might be the D (5 bases). Germline V CDR1 and CDR2: MNHEY, SMNVEV (reference sequence). The V end was cut by 4 bases, the J end by 4 bases, with 20 bases between. There are 17 residues in the CDR3. The CDR3 sequence: CASSYSVSRRGNQPQHF. The CDR3 nucleotides read TGTGCCAGCAGTTACTCGGTAAGCAGACGGGGGAATCAGCCCCAGCATTTT.

This sequence joins TRBV7-2 and TRBJ2-1, with D possibly being TRBD2 (6 bases). The V end was cut by 1 base, the J end by 4 bases, with 17 bases between. CDR3 length equals 17 residues. Germline V gene sequence: CDR1 SGHTA, CDR2 FQGNSA. The CDR3 region is CASSLDGGIIFYNEQFF. The CDR3 bases are TGTGCCAGCAGCTTAGATGGCGGGATTATATTTTACAATGAGCAGTTCTTC.

This sequence joins TRBV6-1 and TRBJ1-5; 10 bases align to TRBD1. This CDR3 region has 16 residues. CDR1 and CDR2 (germline): MNHNS, SASEGT. Germline trimming cut 2 bases from V and 4 bases from J; bases unmatched to any gene: 5. The CDR3 region has the DNA TGTGCCAGCAGTGAATTAGGGACAGGGGCTAATCAGCCCCAGCATTTT. This translates into CASSELGTGANQPQHF.

The rearrangement uses TRBV7-3 and TRBJ1-1; D is undetermined. The CDR3 is 14 residues long. Trimming stripped 1 base from V and 8 bases from J, with 14 bases between. Germline V gives CDR1 SGHTA, CDR2 FQGTGA. CDR3 nucleotide sequence: TGTGCCAGCAGCTTAAACGCCGACGGAGGGGAAGCTTTCTTT. Its protein is CASSLNADGGEAFF.

V is TRBV18 and J is TRBJ2-6; D perhaps matches TRBD1 (5 bases). Germline V gene data show CDR1 as KGHSH and CDR2 as LQKENI. V lost 3 bases to trimming and J lost 2 bases, with 17 bases between them. The CDR3 covers 18 residues. The CDR3 DNA reads TGTGCCAGCTCACCTCGAAGGGGCTCAGAGGCTGGGGCCAACGTCCTGACTTTC. Translating gives CASSPRRGSEAGANVLTF.

The V gene is TRBV5-4, the J gene TRBJ2-5; D not resolved. Germline values: CDR1 SGHNT, CDR2 YYREEE (reference sequence). This CDR3 region has 13 residues. The germline V and J ends were trimmed by 2 bases and 5 bases, with 10 bases remaining between them. DNA for the CDR3: TGTGCCAGCAGCTTACAGCAAGAGGAGACCCAGTACTTC. It translates to CASSLQQEETQYF.

This CDR3 is CASSLDRKGDYGYTF. The CDR3 DNA reads as TGTGCCAGCAGCTTGGACAGGAAGGGCGATTATGGCTACACCTTC. The V gene is TRBV7-8, the J gene TRBJ1-2, with 7 positions matching TRBD1. V lost 3 bases to trimming and J lost 5 bases; unmatched junction nucleotides: 9. The CDR3 has 15 residues. Germline lookup yields CDR1 SGHVS and CDR2 FQNEAQ.

The chain couples TRBV6-4 to TRBJ2-2, with a weak D call TRBD2 (5 bases). V was clipped by 2 bases and J by 4 bases, with 14 bases between them. The germline V gene encodes CDR1 MRHNA and CDR2 SNTAGT. CDR3 length equals 16 residues. The DNA for the CDR3 is TGTGCCAGCAGTGACGTAGCTAGCCCTAGCACCGGGGAGCTGTTTTTT. Residues: CASSDVASPSTGELFF.

The chain joins TRBV28 to TRBJ2-6; possible D gene TRBD1, 6 bases. CDR3 size: 17 residues. In germline, CDR1 is MDHEN, CDR2 SYDVKM. Trimming removed 3 bases at V and 4 bases at J, with 16 bases between. CDR3 loop: CASSLVAGASGANVLTF. The CDR3, as DNA: TGTGCCAGCAGTTTGGTGGCAGGGGCCTCCGGGGCCAACGTCCTGACTTTC. The full variable domain, rest sourced from reference TRBV28 and TRBJ2-6, is DVKVTQSSRYLVKRTGEKVFLECVQDMDHENMFWYRQDPGLGLRLIYFSYDVKMKEKGDIPEGYSVSREKKERFSLILESASTNQTSMYLCASSLVAGASGANVLTFGAGSRLTVL.